This is a list of T cell receptor beta chains from one sample in a study of glioma-infiltrating T cells. MiXCR was run by TCRdb on the multiplex PCR reads, yielding one entry per CDR3 protein. This table holds around 390,000 distinct CDR3 sequences, about two fifths found once. The sample taken for sequencing was glioma tissue, nonneoplastic brain tissue, or PBMCs (not recorded which). The receptors stem from a human donor with low-grade glioma or glioblastoma, undergoing nonglioma brain surgery, or in good health (not recorded which). The CDR3 runs from the conserved cysteine through the conserved F or W. A D gene is named only where the DNA matches it firmly. Some rows have no size entry. The others give once, few or many, or a class for an expanded clone.

>TRBJ1-2|TRBD1|many|TRBV6-1
TGTGCCAGCAGTGAACAGGGGGCATTCTATGGCTACACCTTC
CASSEQGAFYGYTF
>TRBJ1-3|-|-|TRBV12-3/TRBV12-4
TGTGCCAGCAGTTGGGGGTTGGGTGGCTCTGGAAACACCATATATTTT
CASSWGLGGSGNTIYF
>TRBJ2-1|-|few|TRBV4-1
TGCGCCAGCAGCCAAGGGAGATCTGGGAATGAGCAGTTCTTC
CASSQGRSGNEQFF
>TRBJ2-1|-|once|TRBV7-2
TGTGCCAGCAGCTTAGCGTGGGTCAGGTACTTC
CASSLAWVRYF
>TRBJ2-3|-|-|TRBV12-3/TRBV12-4
TGTGCCAGCAGTCCACCGAGTAGGTTAACGCAGTATTTT
CASSPPSRLTQYF
>TRBJ2-7|-|-|TRBV27
TGTGCCAGCAGTTTAGCGGCAGGCTCCTACGAGCGGTACTTC
CASSLAAGSYERYF
>TRBJ2-7|TRBD1|-|TRBV20-1
TGCAGTGCTAGAGAGGAACAAGGGGGCGGATACGAGCAGTACTTC
CSAREEQGGGYEQYF
>TRBJ1-2|-|few|TRBV6-1
TGTGCCAGCAGTTATGGGACGGGCCTGGGCTACACCTTC
CASSYGTGLGYTF
>TRBJ1-1|-|-|TRBV12-3/TRBV12-4
TGTGCCAGCAGTTTTTTAGGGGGTGAAGCTTTCTTT
CASSFLGGEAFF
>TRBJ2-6|-|-|TRBV24-1
TGTGCCACCCAGGGTTTTGGGGCCAACGTCCTGACTTTC
CATQGFGANVLTF
>TRBJ2-3|TRBD2|-|TRBV12-3/TRBV12-4
TGTGCCAGCAGTTTTACTAGCGGGTGGACAGATACGCAGTATTTT
CASSFTSGWTDTQYF
>TRBJ1-2|-|many|TRBV27
TGTGCCAGCAGTTTAGCCAGGACCGTTGGGGGCTACACCTTC
CASSLARTVGGYTF
>TRBJ1-3|-|few|TRBV7-6
TGTGCCAGCAGCTTAGGGTCGGCAGGGCCAACTGGAAACACCATATATTTT
CASSLGSAGPTGNTIYF
>TRBJ1-5|-|-|TRBV4-2
TGTGCCAGCAGCCAAGAATTTTCGGCAGTCCTTCAGCCCCAGCATTTT
CASSQEFSAVLQPQHF
>TRBJ2-7|-|few|TRBV2
TGTGCCAGCAGTGAGGGACGGAGGCCCGACTTC
CASSEGRRPDF